This T cell receptor (beta chain) was retrieved from a study of cytomegalovirus exposure and HLA in healthy donors. Findings and limits, study-wide: In vitro testing confirmed a few CMV-associated chains as specific for CMV antigens.

The length of the CDR3 is 12 residues. V was shortened by 3 bases and J by 9 bases, with 9 bases between the two germline ends. CDR1 is SGDLS, CDR2 YYNGEE, per germline. Details on this clone: Its cognate antigen is unknown.

The PCR had 60 Vbeta and 13 Jbeta primers. Repertoires were generated with immunoSEQ multiplex PCR, while TCRdb's copy carries only in-frame clones and drops some. This table holds about 180,000 clones, roughly 82% found once. The chain employs TRBV9 and TRBJ2-2, with a tentative D call TRBD2 (5 bases). The sample comprised PBMCs. The TCR comes from a woman between 45 and 60 years old in good health and CMV-seronegative. The CDR3 spells CASSETGRELFF. The CDR3 DNA is TGTGCCAGCAGCGAGACCGGGAGGGAGCTGTTTTTT.